The 7 T cell receptor beta chains given below trace back to one sample, sequenced in a study of T cells in Graves' hyperthyroidism and ophthalmopathy. Regions amplified from RNA transcripts were the TCR beta CDR3 regions. The study used the HTBI primer set for a first-round RT-PCR of the TCR CDR3. MiXCR was run by TCRdb on the multiplex PCR reads, yielding one entry per CDR3 protein. The sample yields about 560,000 distinct CDR3 sequences, under 60% seen once. Material for sequencing was peripheral blood or thyroid tissue (not recorded which). These receptors all come from a woman between 18 and 30 years old with Graves' hyperthyroidism.

This rearrangement joins TRBV7-3 to TRBJ2-6; D gene unclear. V was cut by 2 bases and J by 2 bases, with 13 bases left in between. CDR3 length equals 17 residues. The germline V gene encodes CDR1 SGHTA and CDR2 FQGTGA. The CDR3 DNA reads as TGTGCCAGCAGCTTAGGGCCAGTAGGTACTGGGGCCAACGTCCTGACTTTC. This translates into CASSLGPVGTGANVLTF.

This clonotype was picked up one time. The chain carries TRBV6-5 and TRBJ1-2, with 7 bases that match TRBD1. V trimming: 5 bases; J trimming: 6 bases; junction bases outside the gene matches: 9. The CDR3 contains 14 residues. The germline CDR1 and CDR2 sequences are MNHEY and SVGAGI. The CDR3 nucleotides are TGTGCCAGCAGTACAGAAGGACAGGTTGATGGCTACACCTTC. This encodes CASSTEGQVDGYTF.

The chain combines TRBV25-1 with TRBJ1-3; the match to TRBD1 covers 9 bases. CDR3 size: 16 residues. The V gene end was trimmed by 8 bases and the J gene end by 0 bases; junction bases not matched to a gene: 8. Germline V gene data show CDR1 as MGHDK and CDR2 as SYGVNS. The CDR3 coding sequence is TGTGCCAGCGCGCGACAGGGGGAGAGCTCTGGAAACACCATATATTTT. Protein sequence: CASARQGESSGNTIYF. Full variable domain (missing parts from reference TRBV25-1 and TRBJ1-3): EADIYQTPRYLVIGTGKKITLECSQTMGHDKMYWYQQDPGMELHLIHYSYGVNSTEKGDLSSESTVSRIRTEHFPLTLESARPSHTSQYLCASARQGESSGNTIYFGEGSWLTVV.

This clonotype was observed many times. The chain links TRBV29-1 to TRBJ1-2; weak D call: TRBD1 (5 bases). CDR3 length equals 12 residues. Per the germline V gene, CDR1 is SQVTM and CDR2 is ANQGSEA. V was cut by 3 bases and J by 4 bases, with 9 bases left in between. CDR3 sequence reads: CSVEKGIYGYTF. CDR3 DNA sequence: TGCAGCGTTGAGAAGGGGATCTATGGCTACACCTTC.

This clonotype was detected a few times. The chain is built from TRBV29-1 and TRBJ1-5; possibly TRBD1 for D (5 bases). Trimming removed 4 bases at V and 7 bases at J, with 8 bases between. The germline V gene encodes CDR1 SQVTM and CDR2 ANQGSEA. The CDR3 has 11 amino acids. The CDR3 loop is CSVGEGQPQHF. In DNA, the CDR3 is TGCAGCGTTGGGGAGGGGCAGCCCCAGCATTTT.

The chain recombines TRBV2 with TRBJ1-1, with TRBD1 matching over 7 bases. The CDR3 extends over 15 amino acids. Per the germline V gene, CDR1 is SNHLY and CDR2 is FYNNEI. V dropped 8 bases and J dropped 0; count of bases not matched to a gene: 9. The CDR3: CASSPQTGMNTEAFF. DNA of the CDR3: TGTGCCAGCTCACCTCAGACAGGGATGAACACTGAAGCTTTCTTT.

This clonotype was seen a handful of times. The chain joins TRBV20-1 to TRBJ1-1; D gene uncertain. CDR3 length: 13 amino acids. The V end lost 0 bases, the J end lost 1 base, and 6 bases lay between the germline ends. Germline CDR1 reads DFQATT; CDR2 reads SNEGSKA (reference sequence). The CDR3 region is CSARDLKNTEAFF. The CDR3 coding sequence is TGCAGTGCTAGAGACCTCAAGAACACTGAAGCTTTCTTT.